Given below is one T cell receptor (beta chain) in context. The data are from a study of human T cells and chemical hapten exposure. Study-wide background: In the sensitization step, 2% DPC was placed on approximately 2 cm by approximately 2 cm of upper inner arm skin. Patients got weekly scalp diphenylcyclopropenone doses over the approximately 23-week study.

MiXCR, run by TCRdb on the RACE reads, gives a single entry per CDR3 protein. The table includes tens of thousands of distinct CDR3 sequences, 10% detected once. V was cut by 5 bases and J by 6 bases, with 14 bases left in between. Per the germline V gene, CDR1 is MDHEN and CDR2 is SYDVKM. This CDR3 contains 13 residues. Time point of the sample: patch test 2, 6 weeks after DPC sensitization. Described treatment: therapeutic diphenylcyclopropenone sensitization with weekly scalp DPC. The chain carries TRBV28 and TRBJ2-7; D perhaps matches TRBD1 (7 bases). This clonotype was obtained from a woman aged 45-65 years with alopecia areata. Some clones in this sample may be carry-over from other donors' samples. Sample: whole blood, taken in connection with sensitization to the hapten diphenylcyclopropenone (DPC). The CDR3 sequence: CASSNPQGGEQYF. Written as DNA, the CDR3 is TGTGCCAGCAGTAACCCCCAGGGGGGCGAGCAGTACTTC.